Listed below are T cell receptor beta chains from one sample, sequenced in a study of shared clonotypes between healthy human individuals. The repertoire was sequenced with immunoSEQ multiplex PCR; TCRdb's copy has only in-frame clones and lacks some. The sample includes under 350,000 clones, roughly 84% of them seen just once. Sequenced material: memory CD8+ T cells sorted from blood. These receptors originate from a man younger than 35 in good health. Both conserved end residues are part of each CDR3. The order of the fields is CDR3 protein, CDR3 DNA, J gene, D gene, clone size, V gene. A D gene is named only where the DNA matches it firmly. Clone size is shown for a subset of rows, as once, few, many or a class of expanded clone.

CDR3: CASSLTGVNWRENEQFF; DNA: TGTGCCAGCAGCTTAACCGGCGTGAACTGGAGAGAGAATGAGCAGTTCTTC; J: TRBJ2-1; D: .; size: .; V: TRBV7-9
CDR3: CASSLGHRDRGLRNTEAFF; DNA: TGCGCCAGCAGCCTTGGGCATCGGGACAGGGGCCTTCGGAACACTGAAGCTTTCTTT; J: TRBJ1-1; D: TRBD1; size: .; V: TRBV5-1
CDR3: CASSYDSQETQYF; DNA: TGTGCCAGCAGTTACGACAGTCAAGAGACCCAGTACTTC; J: TRBJ2-5; D: .; size: .; V: TRBV6-6
CDR3: CASFPTVENEKLFF; DNA: TGTGCCAGCTTCCCGACGGTAGAGAACGAAAAACTGTTTTTT; J: TRBJ1-4; D: .; size: .; V: TRBV28
CDR3: CATSRPSASSTDTQYF; DNA: TGTGCCACCAGCAGACCTAGCGCTTCTAGCACAGATACGCAGTATTTT; J: TRBJ2-3; D: .; size: .; V: TRBV15
CDR3: CASMGPGLTQETQYF; DNA: TGTGCCAGCATGGGGCCGGGACTTACACAAGAGACCCAGTACTTC; J: TRBJ2-5; D: .; size: .; V: TRBV2
CDR3: CASSLDPGNTIYF; DNA: TGTGCCAGCAGCTTAGATCCGGGAAACACCATATATTTT; J: TRBJ1-3; D: .; size: few; V: TRBV7-9
CDR3: CASSVPLAGGTDTQYF; DNA: TGTGCCAGCAGCGTCCCACTGGCGGGGGGAACAGATACGCAGTATTTT; J: TRBJ2-3; D: TRBD2; size: .; V: TRBV9
CDR3: CASSWRDGTGELFF; DNA: TGTGCCAGCAGCTGGCGAGATGGCACCGGGGAGCTGTTTTTT; J: TRBJ2-2; D: .; size: .; V: TRBV7-6
CDR3: CASSSPTWGGNEQFF; DNA: TGTGCCAGCAGCTCCCCCACGTGGGGGGGCAATGAGCAGTTCTTC; J: TRBJ2-1; D: TRBD2; size: once; V: TRBV13
CDR3: CASSLGQGVTEAFF; DNA: TGTGCCAGCAGCTTGGGGCAGGGGGTCACTGAAGCTTTCTTT; J: TRBJ1-1; D: TRBD1; size: many; V: TRBV13
CDR3: CASIFEPGLAGVGETQYF; DNA: TGTGCCAGCATTTTTGAACCGGGACTAGCGGGAGTTGGCGAGACCCAGTACTTC; J: TRBJ2-5; D: TRBD2; size: .; V: TRBV7-4
CDR3: CASSWDSGNEKLFF; DNA: TGCGCCAGCAGCTGGGACAGCGGTAATGAAAAACTGTTTTTT; J: TRBJ1-4; D: TRBD1; size: .; V: TRBV5-1
CDR3: CASSQGDYYNEQFF; DNA: TGCGCCAGCAGCCAGGGGGACTATTACAATGAGCAGTTCTTC; J: TRBJ2-1; D: .; size: .; V: TRBV5-1
CDR3: CASSLLGTDSYEQYF; DNA: TGTGCCAGCAGCTTACTAGGGACTGACTCCTACGAGCAGTACTTC; J: TRBJ2-7; D: .; size: .; V: TRBV9
CDR3: CSARVPGTKNIQYF; DNA: TGCAGCGCTAGGGTTCCGGGGACCAAAAACATTCAGTACTTC; J: TRBJ2-4; D: .; size: .; V: TRBV29-1
CDR3: CALQRDRDSYEQYF; DNA: TGTGCCTTGCAACGGGACAGGGACTCCTACGAGCAGTACTTC; J: TRBJ2-7; D: TRBD1; size: .; V: TRBV30
CDR3: CASSLRTGEVNSYEQYF; DNA: TGTGCCAGCAGCTTAAGGACAGGGGAAGTTAACTCCTACGAGCAGTACTTC; J: TRBJ2-7; D: TRBD1; size: .; V: TRBV7-9
CDR3: CASSLASGLAGGVYEQYF; DNA: TGTGCCAGCAGCTTAGCGTCCGGTCTAGCGGGAGGAGTATACGAGCAGTACTTC; J: TRBJ2-7; D: TRBD2; size: .; V: TRBV7-9
CDR3: CASSVEGPPTDTQYF; DNA: TGTGCCAGCAGCGTAGAGGGACCACCCACAGATACGCAGTATTTT; J: TRBJ2-3; D: .; size: .; V: TRBV9
CDR3: CASSRGNNEQFF; DNA: TGTGCCAGCAGTCGTGGAAACAATGAGCAGTTCTTC; J: TRBJ2-1; D: .; size: once; V: TRBV7-9
CDR3: CASSYTSGANVLTF; DNA: TGTGCCAGCAGTTACACATCTGGGGCCAACGTCCTGACTTTC; J: TRBJ2-6; D: .; size: .; V: TRBV6-5
CDR3: CASSELSSGLTDTQYF; DNA: TGCGCCAGCAGTGAATTGTCTAGCGGACTCACAGATACGCAGTATTTT; J: TRBJ2-3; D: TRBD2; size: once; V: TRBV10-1
CDR3: CASSVGAGSGNTIYF; DNA: TGTGCCAGCAGTGTGGGGGCCGGCTCTGGAAACACCATATATTTT; J: TRBJ1-3; D: .; size: .; V: TRBV6-1
CDR3: CSVELAGGYEQFF; DNA: TGCAGCGTTGAACTAGCGGGGGGGTATGAGCAGTTCTTC; J: TRBJ2-1; D: TRBD2; size: .; V: TRBV29-1
CDR3: CASSPRLAGVPNEQFF; DNA: TGTGCCAGCAGCCCGCGACTAGCGGGAGTTCCCAATGAGCAGTTCTTC; J: TRBJ2-1; D: TRBD2; size: .; V: TRBV7-8
CDR3: CASSQVELAGGGYEQYF; DNA: TGCGCCAGCAGCCAAGTTGAGCTAGCGGGAGGCGGGTACGAGCAGTACTTC; J: TRBJ2-7; D: TRBD2; size: .; V: TRBV4-1
CDR3: CASSVALAGGVSYNEQFF; DNA: TGTGCCAGCAGCGTAGCACTAGCGGGAGGGGTCTCCTACAATGAGCAGTTCTTC; J: TRBJ2-1; D: TRBD2; size: .; V: TRBV9
CDR3: CASSLADSGRGRTYNEQFF; DNA: TGTGCCAGCAGTCTAGCGGACAGTGGCAGGGGACGTACCTACAATGAGCAGTTCTTC; J: TRBJ2-1; D: .; size: few; V: TRBV28
CDR3: CASSVGPGGNTEAFF; DNA: TGTGCCAGCAGTGTGGGTCCAGGGGGGAACACTGAAGCTTTCTTT; J: TRBJ1-1; D: TRBD1; size: .; V: TRBV2
CDR3: CASSRQSCWNEKLFF; DNA: TGTGCCAGCAGTCGCCAAAGCTGTTGGAATGAAAAACTGTTTTTT; J: TRBJ1-4; D: .; size: once; V: TRBV11-3
CDR3: CASSPEIAGAKETQYF; DNA: TGTGCCAGCAGCCCCGAGATCGCGGGAGCTAAAGAGACCCAGTACTTC; J: TRBJ2-5; D: TRBD2; size: once; V: TRBV27
CDR3: CASSLGVPGSREKLFF; DNA: TGCGCCAGCAGCTTGGGAGTCCCAGGGTCGAGAGAAAAACTGTTTTTT; J: TRBJ1-4; D: .; size: .; V: TRBV5-1
CDR3: CASSLETRGDTQYF; DNA: TGTGCCAGCAGTTTAGAGACTAGAGGGGATACGCAGTATTTT; J: TRBJ2-3; D: .; size: .; V: TRBV27
CDR3: CASSYSIGEGYNEQFF; DNA: TGTGCCAGCAGTTACTCGATCGGGGAAGGCTACAATGAGCAGTTCTTC; J: TRBJ2-1; D: .; size: .; V: TRBV6-5